Each of the 15 T cell receptor beta chains below was sequenced from the same sample in a study of T cell responses to AZD1222 COVID-19 vaccine. Sequenced by immunoSEQ multiplex PCR; TCRdb stores in-frame clones only, minus some. The sample shows over 85,000 clones, around 92% of them seen only once. The source was peripheral blood, collected on day 0 of AZD1222 vaccination. The receptors come from an adult in good health.

This clone came up once. The chain uses TRBV28 and TRBJ1-4; D might be TRBD1 (6 bases). Looked up from germline, CDR1 is MDHEN and CDR2 is SYDVKM. Trimming took 7 bases from V and 4 from J, leaving 13 bases between them. This CDR3 spans 14 amino acids. The CDR3 is CASTEQGHNEKLFF. CDR3 nucleotide sequence: TGTGCCAGCACCGAACAGGGTCATAATGAAAAACTGTTTTTT.

In regard to this clone: One end of the junction fails to match germline, which may point to a read error. The chain carries TRBV5-1 and TRBJ1-1; no reliable D call. CDR1 SGHRS and CDR2 YFSETQ come from the germline V gene. This CDR3 contains 11 residues. The CDR3 loop reads CASSLGQSNIF. CDR3 bases: TGCGCCAGCAGCTTGGGTCAGAGCAATATCTTT.

The chain recombines TRBV18 with TRBJ1-1; D is perhaps TRBD1 (6 bases). V lost 3 bases, J lost 3 bases, and 8 bases lay in between. The CDR3 is made up of 13 amino acids. Germline V lookup: CDR1 KGHSH, CDR2 LQKENI. The CDR3 DNA sequence: TGTGCCAGCTCACCGCCAGGGGACACTGAAGCTTTCTTT. Amino acid sequence: CASSPPGDTEAFF.

The chain couples TRBV11-3 to TRBJ2-1; 9 bases map to TRBD1. The trim removed 3 bases at V and 6 bases at J, leaving 6 bases unmatched. Germline values: CDR1 SGHNT, CDR2 YENEEA. There are 15 residues in the CDR3. For the CDR3, the DNA is TGTGCCAGCAGCTTGGGACAGGGAGAGGTCAATGAGCAGTTCTTC. Residues: CASSLGQGEVNEQFF.

This chain links TRBV7-8 with TRBJ2-7; TRBD1 matches 8 bases. Germline-derived CDR1 and CDR2 are SGHVS and FQNEAQ. CDR3 length: 13 amino acids. Losses at the gene ends were 4 bases for V and 7 bases for J; bases not matched to a gene: 6. This chain's CDR3 is CASSSRGPGEQYF. The DNA of the CDR3 is TGTGCCAGCAGCTCCAGGGGGCCGGGGGAGCAGTACTTC.

J is TRBJ2-7 and V is TRBV11-2; D is uncertain. The CDR3 is 15 amino acids. Germline assignment: CDR1 SGHAT and CDR2 FQNNGV. V was shortened by 3 bases and J by 4 bases, with 16 bases between the two germline ends. CDR3: CASSLHSEISYEQYF. As DNA, the CDR3 is TGTGCCAGCAGCTTGCATTCGGAGATTAGTTACGAGCAGTACTTC.

This sequence joins TRBV15 and TRBJ2-5; D might be TRBD2 (5 bases). Germline CDR1 is LNHNV and CDR2 is YYDKDF (reference sequence). This CDR3 spans 15 amino acids. V was cut by 1 base and J by 5 bases, with 14 bases left in between. CDR3 DNA: TGTGCCACCAGCAGAGGATCGGGGTTAGCTGAGACCCAGTACTTC. Amino acid sequence: CATSRGSGLAETQYF.

The chain carries TRBV5-1 and TRBJ2-7; D uncertain. The CDR3 has 14 amino acids. The V gene lost 0 bases and the J gene lost 3 bases, with 10 bases spanning the gap. Per germline, CDR1 SGHRS and CDR2 YFSETQ. CDR3 sequence (DNA): TGCGCCAGCAGCTTGGAGGCTGGCGGCTACGAGCAGTACTTC. It encodes CASSLEAGGYEQYF. Supplemented by reference TRBV5-1 and TRBJ2-7, the full variable domain reads KAGVTQTPRYLIKTRGQQVTLSCSPISGHRSVSWYQQTPGQGLQFLFEYFSETQRNKGNFPGRFSGRQFSNSRSEMNVSTLELGDSALYLCASSLEAGGYEQYFGPGTRLTVT.

V usage is TRBV7-8 and J usage is TRBJ1-5; 8 bases are shared with TRBD1. Germline V gene data show CDR1 as SGHVS and CDR2 as FQNEAQ. J gave up 7 bases and V 4 bases, and 9 bases lay outside the gene matches. The CDR3 runs to 15 residues. CDR3 protein: CASSSETGVVQPQHF. In DNA, the CDR3 is TGTGCCAGCAGCTCAGAGACAGGGGTGGTACAGCCCCAGCATTTT.

The chain recombines TRBV5-1 with TRBJ2-1; D is unresolved. This CDR3 comprises 13 residues. V lost 1 base and J 9 bases, leaving 11 bases between the germline ends. The germline CDR1 and CDR2 sequences are SGHRS and YFSETQ. CDR3 protein: CASSLLLVSEQFF. CDR3 bases: TGCGCCAGCAGCTTGTTATTAGTTTCTGAGCAGTTCTTC.

This chain connects TRBV19 to TRBJ1-5; D may be TRBD1 (5 bases). The CDR3 has 15 amino acids. Looked up from germline, CDR1 is LNHDA and CDR2 is SQIVND (reference sequence). Trimming cost V 5 bases and J 2 bases, with 13 bases left between them. The DNA for the CDR3 is TGTGCCAGTAGTCACGACAGCGACGGCAATCAGCCCCAGCATTTT. This translates into CASSHDSDGNQPQHF.

The chain is built from TRBV18 and TRBJ2-2, with D tentatively TRBD1 (5 bases). Trimming stripped 3 bases from V and 5 bases from J, with 7 bases between. The CDR3 covers 13 residues. CDR1 is KGHSH and CDR2 is LQKENI in the germline V gene. CDR3 DNA: TGTGCCAGCTCACCGGGGCAGACCGGGGAGCTGTTTTTT. Translating gives CASSPGQTGELFF.

The rearrangement uses TRBV7-9 and TRBJ1-1; D gene unclear. The V end was cut by 5 bases, the J end by 0 bases, with 7 bases between. The CDR3 totals 13 residues. Germline-derived CDR1 and CDR2 are SEHNR and FQNEAQ (reference sequence). The CDR3 is CASSGRVNTEAFF. CDR3 DNA: TGTGCCAGCAGCGGGAGGGTGAACACTGAAGCTTTCTTT.

The chain has TRBV6-1 and TRBJ1-5; D call uncertain. The CDR3 loop spans 14 amino acids. Germline V CDR1 and CDR2: MNHNS, SASEGT. V lost 1 base to trimming and J lost 4 bases, with 8 bases between them. For the CDR3, the DNA is TGTGCCAGCAGTGAAGGTGAGGCGAATCAGCCCCAGCATTTT. This codes for CASSEGEANQPQHF.

The rearrangement links TRBV27 to TRBJ2-7; D is unclear. Germline CDR1 reads MNHEY; CDR2 reads SMNVEV (reference sequence). The CDR3 covers 13 residues. V gave up 5 bases and J gave up 2 bases, with 10 bases separating them. The CDR3 bases are TGTGCCAGCAGTCACGGTTCCACCTACGAGCAGTACTTC. This encodes CASSHGSTYEQYF.